The 9 T cell receptor beta chains below were found in one sample sequenced in a study of T cell clonality in common variable immunodeficiency. TCRdb's table, derived via immunoSEQ multiplex PCR, lists solely in-frame clones and lacks some. The sample includes some 25,000 clones, none of them occurring once. Study-level findings and limits: Reportedly, TCR beta sequences from common variable immunodeficiency showed fewer deletions and N-nucleotide insertions.

The antigens for these receptors are not known. Sequencing used peripheral blood mononuclear cells. These receptors were collected from a human donor with common variable immunodeficiency.

This clone was seen a handful of times. The CDR3 extends 3 residues past the end of the read, so its final part is completed from the germline J gene. The chain couples TRBV5-1 to TRBJ2-5, with TRBD1 identical over 9 bases. CDR1 is SGHRS and CDR2 is YFSETQ in the germline V gene. Germline trimming cut 4 bases from V and 5 bases from J; bases unmatched to any gene: 12. The CDR3 has 16 amino acids. The part of the CDR3 DNA that was read is TGCGCCAGCAGCCAACTTCGGACAGGGGAATATGAGACC. It specifies CASSQLRTGEYET. The full-length CDR3 reads as CASSQLRTGEYETQYF.

This clone showed up just a few times. The read terminates 3 residues ahead of where the CDR3 ends, so the germline J gene completes it. The V call is TRBV11-2, the J call TRBJ1-1; a possible D gene is TRBD1 (6 bases). V gave up 0 bases and J gave up 5 bases, with 13 bases separating them. This CDR3 is built from 15 residues. Germline V gives CDR1 SGHAT, CDR2 FQNNGV. The CDR3 DNA, read in part, is TGTGCCAGCAGCTTAGATAGGGGGTCGGAAACTGAA. This sequence encodes CASSLDRGSETE. The full CDR3 reads CASSLDRGSETEAFF.

This clone was observed a few times. The missing CDR3 end, 3 residues past where the read stops, is filled in from the germline J gene. J is TRBJ2-7 and V is TRBV30, with D perhaps TRBD2 (6 bases). The V gene's germline CDR1 is GTSNPN and CDR2 SVGIG (reference sequence). This CDR3 spans 12 amino acids. Trimming removed 2 bases at V and 6 bases at J, with 11 bases between. The CDR3 bases that were read are TGTGCCTGGAGTCCGCAGGGAGGCGAG. Translating it yields CAWSPQGGE. The complete CDR3 reads CAWSPQGGEQYF.

There are a few counts of this clone. The DNA ends 3 residues before the CDR3 does, and the rest of the CDR3 is filled in from the germline J gene. The J gene is TRBJ2-3, the V gene TRBV7-2; D perhaps matches TRBD1 (6 bases). The CDR3 has 14 residues. In germline, CDR1 is SGHTA, CDR2 FQGNSA. The V end lost 4 bases, the J end lost 3 bases, and 11 bases lay between the germline ends. The CDR3 loop reads CASSSGEWTDTQYF. The CDR3 DNA, read in part, is TGTGCCAGCAGCTCAGGGGAATGGACAGATACG.

This clone was seen many times. The CDR3 end falls 3 residues outside the read, so it is completed with the germline J gene. The chain combines TRBV18 with TRBJ2-7; D not resolved. The germline V gene has CDR1 KGHSH and CDR2 LQKENI. The CDR3 has 15 residues. Trimming left V 3 bases short and J 6 bases short, with 18 bases between. The CDR3 spells CASSPLSEPPGEQYF. The part of the CDR3 DNA that was read is TGTGCCAGCTCACCCCTGTCCGAACCGCCGGGCGAG.

In regard to this clone: The DNA ends 3 residues before the CDR3 does, and the rest of the CDR3 is filled in from the germline J gene. V gene TRBV5-1 combines with J gene TRBJ2-3; 12 bases line up with TRBD2. CDR1 is SGHRS, CDR2 YFSETQ, per germline. The length of the CDR3 is 16 residues. The J segment lost 6 bases and the V segment lost 0 bases, leaving 5 bases of the junction unmatched. The CDR3 is CASSLATSGRFDTQYF. The covered CDR3 bases are TGCGCCAGCAGCTTGGCCACTAGCGGGAGGTTCGATACG.

This clone has only a few counts. The sequenced fragment ends 3 residues before the CDR3 boundary, so the rest is inferred from the germline J gene. The chain recombines TRBV7-6 with TRBJ2-1; D is possibly TRBD2 (7 bases). Per germline, CDR1 SGHVS and CDR2 FNYEAQ. With 5 bases removed from V and 7 bases from J, the gap between germline ends came to 21 bases. This CDR3 is 16 amino acids long. Here the CDR3 reads CASSRPTRGGQNEQFF. Incomplete CDR3 DNA: TGTGCCAGCAGCCGCCCGACTCGCGGGGGCCAAAATGAG.

A few counts support this clone. The junction differs from germline at one of its ends, possibly a read error. The sequence runs out 3 residues before the end of the CDR3; the remainder is reconstructed from the germline J gene. J is TRBJ1-6 and V is TRBV18, with a tentative D call TRBD1 (6 bases). CDR3 length: 15 residues. Germline V gene lookup returns CDR1 KGHSH and CDR2 LQKENI. Partial CDR3 DNA: TGTGCCAGCTCACCTGTGGCAGGGGATAAGTCACCC. This sequence encodes CASSPVAGDKSP. The whole CDR3 reads CASSPVAGDKSPLHF.

This clone ranks as medium-sized. The read gets to within 3 residues of the CDR3 end, and the germline J gene fills in the rest. The same CDR3 also results from other DNA sequences found in this sample. V usage is TRBV29-1 and J usage is TRBJ1-2, with 8 bases identical to TRBD1. CDR1 and CDR2 (germline): SQVTM, ANQGSEA. V was pared by 2 bases and J by 5 bases, with 1 base of the junction left unmatched. The CDR3 length is 12 residues. The CDR3 loop is CSVETGGYGYTF. CDR3 bases read: TGCAGCGTTGAAACAGGGGGTTATGGC.